This is a list of T cell receptor beta chains from one sample in a study of T cell repertoires in cytomegalovirus infection. TCRdb ran MiXCR on the reads and lists one entry per CDR3 protein. The data contain roughly 320,000 distinct CDR3 sequences, over 7.5% of them seen just once; the ten biggest clones take up roughly 4%. Sequencing was performed on PBMCs. These receptors came from a human donor in good health (CMV status not recorded). Some clones in this sample may be carry-over from other donors' samples. Both conserved end residues are part of each CDR3. A D gene is named only where the DNA matches it firmly. Not every row has a clone size; where given, it reads once, few, many or a size class.

v_gene	j_gene	abundance	d_gene	CDR3aa	CDR3nt
TRBV7-9	TRBJ2-5	-	TRBD2	CASSGEGQETQYF	TGTGCCAGCAGCGGGGAGGGGCAAGAGACCCAGTACTTC
TRBV20-1	TRBJ2-7	few	TRBD2	CSAPRLAGAYEQYF	TGCAGTGCGCCTCGACTAGCGGGAGCTTACGAGCAGTACTTC
TRBV14	TRBJ1-1	few	-	CASRTEFDTEAFF	TGTGCCAGCAGGACCGAGTTTGACACTGAAGCTTTCTTT
TRBV4-2	TRBJ2-5	many	TRBD2	CASSQDPLAGWETQYF	TGTGCCAGCAGCCAAGATCCTCTAGCGGGATGGGAGACCCAGTACTTC
TRBV7-8	TRBJ2-5	many	-	CASSSPVAAQETQYF	TGTGCCAGCAGCTCCCCGGTGGCTGCCCAAGAGACCCAGTACTTC
TRBV19	TRBJ2-5	few	TRBD2	CASTSGRLAGVSQYF	TGTGCCAGTACCTCCGGGCGGCTAGCGGGAGTTTCCCAGTACTTC
TRBV7-9	TRBJ2-1	-	-	CATTGRDFSYNEQFF	TGTGCCACCACCGGCCGGGACTTCTCCTACAATGAGCAGTTCTTC
TRBV4-1	TRBJ2-3	few	-	CASSQGRGGDTQYF	TGCGCCAGCAGCCAAGGGAGAGGAGGCGATACGCAGTATTTT
TRBV28	TRBJ2-3	many	-	CASMGATDTQYF	TGTGCCAGCATGGGGGCCACAGATACGCAGTATTTT
TRBV3-1	TRBJ2-5	-	TRBD2	CASSPSVPTSGIQETQYF	TGTGCCAGCAGCCCCTCGGTCCCGACTAGCGGAATACAAGAGACCCAGTACTTC
TRBV12-3/TRBV12-4	TRBJ2-1	many	TRBD2	CASSFLSVGLAGGRNEQFF	TGTGCCAGCAGTTTCCTGTCAGTCGGGCTAGCGGGGGGGCGTAATGAGCAGTTCTTC
TRBV6-1	TRBJ2-3	-	-	CASQVRDTQYF	TGTGCCAGCCAGGTCCGGGATACGCAGTATTTT
TRBV12-3/TRBV12-4	TRBJ1-4	few	-	CASKGVGEKLFF	TGTGCCAGCAAGGGAGTGGGAGAAAAACTGTTTTTT
TRBV7-8	TRBJ1-3	many	-	CASSLGGRGRSSGNTIYF	TGTGCCAGCAGCTTAGGGGGTAGGGGCCGGAGCTCTGGAAACACCATATATTTT
TRBV6-1	TRBJ1-4	-	-	CASSGVSVEKLFF	TGTGCCAGCAGTGGGGTCTCGGTCGAAAAACTGTTTTTT
TRBV7-9	TRBJ2-1	many	TRBD1	CASSQGRQGLYNEQFF	TGTGCCAGCAGTCAGGGCCGACAGGGGCTCTACAATGAGCAGTTCTTC
TRBV4-2	TRBJ1-1	-	TRBD1	CASSRDSFNTEAFF	TGTGCCAGCAGCCGGGACAGCTTTAACACTGAAGCTTTCTTT
TRBV7-2	TRBJ2-2	many	TRBD2	CASSLRLAGGRAGGELFF	TGTGCCAGCAGCTTACGACTAGCGGGGGGGCGGGCTGGCGGGGAGCTGTTTTTT
TRBV6-1	TRBJ1-2	many	TRBD1	CASRELVWDSGYTF	TGTGCCAGCCGCGAGTTAGTCTGGGACAGTGGCTACACCTTC
TRBV20-1	TRBJ1-2	-	TRBD1	CSARDGQGYGYTF	TGCAGTGCTAGAGATGGACAGGGCTATGGCTACACCTTC
TRBV7-2	TRBJ2-5	many	TRBD2	CASSLSGTSGEETQYF	TGTGCCAGCAGCTTATCCGGGACTAGCGGGGAAGAGACCCAGTACTTC
TRBV5-4	TRBJ2-1	-	-	CASSLARRGPNEQFF	TGTGCCAGCAGCTTGGCCAGAAGAGGTCCCAATGAGCAGTTCTTC
TRBV4-1	TRBJ2-1	-	TRBD2	CASSRGGPVNEQFF	TGCGCCAGCAGCCGCGGGGGGCCCGTGAATGAGCAGTTCTTC
TRBV28	TRBJ2-1	-	-	CASSFRGWGVTYNEQFF	TGTGCCAGCAGTTTCAGGGGGTGGGGGGTTACCTACAATGAGCAGTTCTTC
TRBV7-9	TRBJ2-6	many	TRBD1	CASRGQADSGANVLTF	TGTGCCAGCAGAGGACAGGCCGACTCTGGGGCCAACGTCCTGACTTTC
TRBV19	TRBJ2-5	-	TRBD2	CASSVGLAEIQETQYF	TGTGCCAGTAGTGTGGGACTAGCGGAAATCCAAGAGACCCAGTACTTC
TRBV9	TRBJ2-2	few	-	CASSPARGALSTGELFF	TGTGCCAGCAGCCCTGCCCGGGGGGCTCTTTCGACCGGGGAGCTGTTTTTT
TRBV20-1	TRBJ2-5	few	-	CSLLPLRGEKETQYF	TGCAGTCTCTTGCCCCTCAGGGGAGAAAAGGAGACCCAGTACTTC
TRBV27	TRBJ2-1	-	TRBD2	CASSFTSGSIHNEQFF	TGTGCCAGCAGTTTCACTAGCGGGAGTATTCACAATGAGCAGTTCTTC
TRBV11-2	TRBJ1-1	many	TRBD1	CASSIADRGTEAFF	TGTGCCAGCAGCATAGCGGACAGGGGGACTGAAGCTTTCTTT
TRBV10-3	TRBJ2-5	many	-	CAISTRVGETQYF	TGTGCCATCAGTACGAGGGTTGGGGAGACCCAGTACTTC
TRBV6-6	TRBJ2-6	-	-	CASKAQSSGANVLTF	TGTGCCAGCAAGGCGCAGAGCTCTGGGGCCAACGTCCTGACTTTC
TRBV7-3	TRBJ2-3	many	-	CASSLGYSGPSTDTQYF	TGTGCCAGCAGCTTAGGGTATAGCGGACCTAGCACAGATACGCAGTATTTT
TRBV27	TRBJ2-5	once	-	CASSSPGHPQETQYF	TGTGCCAGCAGTTCCCCGGGACACCCACAAGAGACCCAGTACTTC
TRBV5-6	TRBJ1-2	-	-	CASSSGTDLLYGYTF	TGTGCCAGCAGCAGCGGGACGGACCTTTTATATGGCTACACCTTC
TRBV10-3	TRBJ1-2	many	-	CAISESSRNYGYTF	TGTGCCATCAGTGAGTCCTCACGGAACTATGGCTACACCTTC
TRBV7-8	TRBJ2-2	many	TRBD2	CASSFPQTSWNTGELFF	TGTGCCAGCAGCTTCCCCCAGACTAGCTGGAACACCGGGGAGCTGTTTTTT
TRBV5-6	TRBJ2-5	many	-	CASSVDWKETQYF	TGTGCCAGCAGCGTAGACTGGAAAGAGACCCAGTACTTC